This T cell receptor beta chain appears in the sequencing data of a study of blood T cell repertoires in COVID-19 (dated by TCRdb to the early 2020s). With regard to the full study: The collaborator samples originated in the United States, Italy and Spain and spanned the acute and convalescent phases of COVID-19. HLA class I and class II types, where available, came from metadata supplied by the sample provider rather than from assay-based typing. The repertoires were released in a freely available public database meant as a resource for research on the immune response to SARS-CoV-2. A de-identified subject ID, COVID-19 status, age in years and sex were almost always included in the sample metadata. The prospective study material was composed of cDNA or gDNA derived from T cells, B-cell-depleted T cells, or PBMCs. Samples were obtained from the ongoing ImmuneRACE study (first 160 participants) and from some 1,200 subjects provided by 6 global collaborators. Deeply sampled blood TCRbeta repertoires from subjects exposed to, actively infected with, or recovered from COVID-19 were included in the dataset. Results the study describes overall, beyond this receptor: Clinical and demographic metadata were provided uncurated, with the amount varying by source and participant.

V is cut back by 0 bases and J by 6 bases, with 9 bases in the junction unmatched. Spanning cysteine to phenylalanine, the CDR3 consists of 16 amino acids. Of all the DNA, just the CDR3 is kept, 48 bases in frame from base 1. CDR1 and CDR2 are drawn from the germline V gene: MNHEY, SVGAGI. In Seattle, one collaborating source enrolled patients while the infection was active and tracked those patients longitudinally over the course of disease. Collaborating institutions collected whole blood in K2EDTA tubes following their own protocols. For TCRbeta analysis, collaborators shipped samples in one of three forms: frozen whole blood, isolated PBMCs, or DNA extracted from either of those sample types. Worth noting for this clone: Its antigen remains unidentified. Base qualities are not provided; no much larger clone lies one nucleotide away.

TCRbeta CDR3 regions were amplified from genomic DNA by means of the immunoSEQ Assay, a bias-controlled multiplex PCR. On the study's bioinformatics: The number of nucleated cells in each sample was estimated from the amplification of reference gene primers within the assay. Sequence reads were collapsed and filtered to measure the absolute abundance of every unique TCRbeta CDR3 rearrangement. For each sample, productive Simpson clonality was calculated as the square root of Simpson's diversity index across productive rearrangements. TCRdb stores this immuneACCESS table with in-frame sequences only. Part of the clones is absent; in the studies checked, under half of the shortfall reflects unresolved V genes, and no reason is known for the rest. From that table come the V and J calls and clone size; the DNA was used to work out D and trimming. For this sample there are some 370,000 clones; around 87% appear just once. About 10% of the sample lies in the top ten.

Sequencing input: peripheral blood. This chain joins TRBV6-5 to TRBJ2-7; 9 central nucleotides agree with TRBD1. The sequence came from a woman aged 25 to 45 with COVID-19, enrolled during active disease. The CDR3 in this case is CASSYSRTGVRSEQYF. The DNA sequence reads TGTGCCAGCAGTTACTCGCGGACAGGGGTCAGATCCGAGCAGTACTTC.